These 13 T cell receptor beta chains originate from one sample sequenced in a study of CD8 T cells in Susac syndrome (dated by TCRdb to between 2018 and 2021). Libraries were constructed by the immunoSEQ multiplex PCR assay. RNA was extracted using the RNeasy kit, and about 0.45 to 1 microgram was reverse transcribed with random hexamers. TCRdb ran its own pipeline on the public reads, namely fastp trimming at Q25 and MiXCR clone calling, and kept in-frame beta chains. For every CDR3 protein sequence, its rows merge into one entry that carries the most common genes and DNA. This sample lists about 150,000 distinct CDR3 sequences; around 96% were detected once. The ten largest clonotypes hold roughly 0.21% of the sample. The specimen was CD8+ T cells from PBMCs. These TCRs come from a human donor with multiple sclerosis.

The V call is TRBV20-1, the J call TRBJ1-1; D may be TRBD1 (5 bases). Trimming removed 6 bases from V and 4 bases from J, with 6 bases in between. Germline values: CDR1 DFQATT, CDR2 SNEGSKA (reference sequence). The CDR3 has 10 amino acids. The CDR3 is CSAGGTEAFF. CDR3 coding DNA: TGCAGTGCCGGGGGCACTGAAGCTTTCTTT.

The chain employs TRBV27 and TRBJ2-7; 10 positions match TRBD1. The V and J ends lost 1 base and 2 bases, in that order; junction bases with no gene match: 2. The CDR3 extends over 15 amino acids. Germline lookup yields CDR1 MNHEY and CDR2 SMNVEV (reference sequence). Here the CDR3 DNA reads TGTGCCAGCAGTTTATTCGGGACAGGGGCCTACGAGCAGTACTTC. This encodes CASSLFGTGAYEQYF.

V usage is TRBV5-5 and J usage is TRBJ1-1; TRBD1 might be the D (5 bases). CDR1 and CDR2 from the germline V gene are SGHKS and YYEKEE (reference sequence). CDR3 size: 13 residues. V lost 4 bases, J lost 0 bases, and 7 bases lay in between. CDR3 amino acids: CASSTDMNTEAFF. In DNA, the CDR3 is TGTGCCAGCAGCACGGACATGAACACTGAAGCTTTCTTT. The full variable domain, completed using reference TRBV5-5 and TRBJ1-1, is DAGVTQSPTHLIKTRGQQVTLRCSPISGHKSVSWYQQVLGQGPQFIFQYYEKEERGRGNFPDRFSARQFPNYSSELNVNALLLGDSALYLCASSTDMNTEAFFGQGTRLTVV.

V gene TRBV29-1 combines with J gene TRBJ2-4; 14 bases are a match to TRBD2. V trimming: 5 bases; J trimming: 5 bases; junction bases outside the gene matches: 8. Germline loops: CDR1 SQVTM, CDR2 ANQGSEA. The CDR3 is 16 residues long. The CDR3 loop is CSVPGLAGEMENIQYF. The DNA for the CDR3 is TGCAGCGTTCCGGGACTAGCGGGGGAGATGGAAAACATTCAGTACTTC.

The J gene is TRBJ1-2, the V gene TRBV29-1, with D unresolved. The germline V gene has CDR1 SQVTM and CDR2 ANQGSEA. V lost 0 bases to trimming and J lost 4 bases, with 9 bases between them. The CDR3 is made up of 13 amino acids. The DNA for the CDR3 is TGCAGCGTTGAAGACTACAGTTTCTATGGCTACACCTTC. Translated, it gives CSVEDYSFYGYTF.

The chain carries TRBV9 and TRBJ1-4; 10 positions match TRBD1. Germline lookup yields CDR1 SGDLS and CDR2 YYNGEE. With 4 bases clipped from V and 8 bases from J, the junction kept 8 bases outside the gene matches. The CDR3 consists of 15 residues. The CDR3 bases are TGTGCCAGCAGCTCCCACGGGACAGGGGACGAAAAACTGTTTTTT. Residues: CASSSHGTGDEKLFF.

The J gene is TRBJ2-2, the V gene TRBV29-1; a possible D gene is TRBD2 (7 bases). Germline V CDR1 and CDR2: SQVTM, ANQGSEA. The length of the CDR3 is 13 residues. V was pared by 7 bases and J by 6 bases, with 15 bases between. This CDR3 reads CSARGAVSGELFF. In nucleotides, the CDR3 is TGCAGCGCTCGGGGGGCAGTATCCGGGGAGCTGTTTTTT.

J is TRBJ1-6 and V is TRBV7-9; D might be TRBD1 (5 bases). Trimming took 5 bases from V and 6 from J, leaving 11 bases between them. This CDR3 contains 14 residues. CDR1 and CDR2 from the germline V gene are SEHNR and FQNEAQ (reference sequence). The CDR3 sequence: CASSAGPSNSPLHF. Here the CDR3 DNA reads TGTGCCAGCAGCGCGGGACCGAGTAATTCACCCCTCCACTTT.

The gene calls are TRBV9 and TRBJ2-7; TRBD1 might be the D (5 bases). The V end lost 3 bases, the J end lost 5 bases, and 15 bases lay between the germline ends. The CDR3 covers 14 residues. Germline lookup yields CDR1 SGDLS and CDR2 YYNGEE. The CDR3 nucleotides are TGTGCCAGCAGCGCATCAGGGTTTGGGGACGAGCAGTACTTC. It yields the protein CASSASGFGDEQYF.

This chain uses TRBV25-1 with TRBJ2-5; no firm D call. Germline assignment: CDR1 MGHDK and CDR2 SYGVNS. Trimming cost V 4 bases and J 2 bases, with 8 bases left between them. The CDR3 has 13 residues. Here the CDR3 reads CASSASSQETQYF. CDR3 DNA: TGTGCCAGCAGTGCGTCCAGTCAAGAGACCCAGTACTTC. Variable domain in full (rest from reference TRBV25-1 and TRBJ2-5): EADIYQTPRYLVIGTGKKITLECSQTMGHDKMYWYQQDPGMELHLIHYSYGVNSTEKGDLSSESTVSRIRTEHFPLTLESARPSHTSQYLCASSASSQETQYFGPGTRLLVL.

The chain carries TRBV3-1 and TRBJ2-3, with 7 bases identical to TRBD2. The germline V gene has CDR1 LGHDT and CDR2 YNNKEL (reference sequence). The CDR3 is made up of 17 amino acids. The V gene end was trimmed by 3 bases and the J gene end by 0 bases; junction bases not matched to a gene: 9. CDR3 sequence (DNA): TGTGCCAGCAGCCAGGCACTAGCGAGAATAAGCACAGATACGCAGTATTTT. It codes for CASSQALARISTDTQYF.

The V gene is TRBV4-3, the J gene TRBJ2-4; a weak D match, TRBD2 (6 bases). Germline V CDR1 and CDR2: LGHNA, YSLEER. Trimming pared 1 base from V and 8 bases from J, leaving 18 bases between. The CDR3 consists of 16 residues. The CDR3 coding sequence is TGCGCCAGCAGCCAAGCCCCCTTTGAGCCGGGGGACATTCAGTACTTC. It specifies CASSQAPFEPGDIQYF.

The genes are TRBV27 and TRBJ1-5; no firm D call. Germline lookup yields CDR1 MNHEY and CDR2 SMNVEV (reference sequence). The V end was cut by 4 bases, the J end by 7 bases, with 8 bases between. CDR3 length: 12 amino acids. CDR3 region: CASSSQGQPQHF. DNA of the CDR3: TGTGCCAGCAGTTCTCAAGGGCAGCCCCAGCATTTT.